What follows is one T cell receptor beta chain and its context. Antigen: not known. This sample stems from a study of identifying expanded T cells in peripheral blood. Study results and caveats: Approximately two-week clone count variance significantly increased as total template count grew. Roughly 1.1 clones differed between technical replicates, versus about 16 and 19 over time.

Sequenced by immunoSEQ multiplex PCR; TCRdb stores in-frame clones only, minus some. The table lists approximately 100,000 clones, about 83% of them singletons. Sequencing was performed on blood. The receptor was derived from a person between 18 and 69 years old in good health.

The CDR3 DNA follows: TGTGCCAGCAGCTTAGGCATGGAGGGTAGATACGAGCAGTACTTC. Its translation is CASSLGMEGRYEQYF. The gene calls are TRBV13 and TRBJ2-7, with TRBD2 as a possible D gene (6 bases). CDR1 and CDR2 from the germline V gene are PRHDT and FYEKMQ (reference sequence). The CDR3 has 15 amino acids. V lost 0 bases to trimming and J lost 4 bases, with 13 bases between them.